Listed here are 31 T cell receptor beta chains from one sample, sequenced in a study of cytomegalovirus exposure and HLA in healthy donors. PCR amplification relied on 60 Vbeta primers (plus 13 Jbeta primers). Profiling relied on immunoSEQ multiplex PCR, and the TCRdb table lists in-frame clones only, not all of them. The table lists approximately 100,000 clones, more than 65% of them singletons. The sequencing sample was made of PBMCs. The origin of the receptors is a woman aged 50 to 65 in good health and CMV-seropositive.

The chain carries TRBV25-1 and TRBJ1-4; D is perhaps TRBD1 (6 bases). V was cut by 4 bases and J by 7 bases, with 13 bases left in between. This CDR3 is built from 14 residues. Looked up from germline, CDR1 is MGHDK and CDR2 is SYGVNS. The DNA for the CDR3 is TGTGCCAGCAGTGCCTCTGCAGGGGCTGAAAAACTGTTTTTT. The encoded protein is CASSASAGAEKLFF.

This clone was detected a few times. The chain links TRBV7-8 to TRBJ1-5; maybe TRBD1 (5 bases). Deletions cut 3 bases from V and 0 bases from J, with 12 bases between. The CDR3 sequence is 16 residues long. Germline CDR1 and CDR2: SGHVS and FQNEAQ. The chain's CDR3 is CASSFSTGYSNQPQHF. The CDR3, as DNA: TGTGCCAGCAGCTTCTCAACAGGTTATAGCAATCAGCCCCAGCATTTT.

CDR3 in DNA: TGTGCCAGCAGCTTAGCGGGAGGGGTTCGATATGGCTACACCTTC. Protein sequence: CASSLAGGVRYGYTF. This rearrangement joins TRBV7-9 to TRBJ1-2; D perhaps matches TRBD1 (5 bases). The CDR3 runs 15 residues. Germline loops: CDR1 SEHNR, CDR2 FQNEAQ (reference sequence). Trimming shortened V by 0 bases and J by 5 bases, and 13 bases separated the two germline ends.

As to this clone: The same CDR3 can be traced to other DNA sequences in this sample. This chain joins TRBV30 and TRBJ2-7; TRBD2 matches 7 bases. The length of the CDR3 is 14 residues. The germline CDR1 and CDR2 sequences are GTSNPN and SVGIG (reference sequence). Germline trimming cut 2 bases from V and 0 bases from J; bases unmatched to any gene: 4. The CDR3 loop reads CAWSRGGSSYEQYF. The CDR3 bases are TGTGCCTGGAGTAGGGGCGGGAGCTCCTACGAGCAGTACTTC.

The DNA for the CDR3 is TGCGCCAGCAGCCATTCAGGGGTAGAGGGGACTGAAGCTTTCTTT. Encoded protein: CASSHSGVEGTEAFF. The chain uses TRBV4-1 and TRBJ1-1, with D perhaps TRBD1 (6 bases). CDR1 and CDR2 (germline): MGHRA, YSYEKL. Deletions cut 3 bases from V and 5 bases from J, with 16 bases between. CDR3 size: 15 residues.

The V call is TRBV30, the J call TRBJ1-1, with TRBD1 identical over 9 bases. The germline CDR1 and CDR2 sequences are GTSNPN and SVGIG (reference sequence). The CDR3 has 15 residues. V gave up 5 bases and J gave up 6 bases; unmatched junction bases: 13. CDR3 protein: CAWGRQGGILSEAFF. The CDR3, as DNA: TGTGCCTGGGGGAGACAGGGGGGAATCCTTTCTGAAGCTTTCTTT.

Comments on this clone: Relative to the germline gene, one junction end is altered; a read error may explain this. The chain has TRBV7-9 and TRBJ2-1; D possibly uses TRBD1 or TRBD2 (5 bases each). CDR1 is SEHNR and CDR2 is FQNEAQ in the germline V gene (reference sequence). This CDR3 comprises 15 residues. CDR3 DNA: TGTGCCAGCAGCCTAGCCGACAGCCACTACAATGAGCAGTTCTTC. This sequence encodes CASSLADSHYNEQFF.

The rearrangement uses TRBV2 and TRBJ2-5; 7 bases align to TRBD2. Germline V CDR1 and CDR2: SNHLY, FYNNEI. Trimming took 7 bases from V and 5 from J; bases not matched to a gene: 7. The CDR3 totals 13 residues. For the CDR3, the DNA is TGTGCCAGCATGAAGCGGGGAGGGGAGACCCAGTACTTC. It yields the protein CASMKRGGETQYF.

This chain connects TRBV19 to TRBJ2-2; no firm D call. Germline CDR1 LNHDA, CDR2 SQIVND (reference sequence). Trimming removed 5 bases at V and 0 bases at J, with 10 bases between. This CDR3 has 15 amino acids. The CDR3 region is CASSSRHSNTGELFF. The CDR3, as DNA: TGTGCCAGTAGTTCCCGACATTCGAACACCGGGGAGCTGTTTTTT.

This clone has a handful of counts. The chain employs TRBV7-3 and TRBJ2-5; D possibly corresponds to TRBD2 (5 bases). The CDR3 spans 15 residues. V was trimmed by 0 bases and J by 1 base, leaving 9 bases between them. Germline CDR1 is SGHTA and CDR2 is FQGTGA. The CDR3 protein is CASSLTPGSQETQYF. The CDR3 nucleotides are TGTGCCAGCAGCTTAACCCCGGGGTCCCAAGAGACCCAGTACTTC.

The V call is TRBV5-1, the J call TRBJ1-1, with a weak D call TRBD1 (6 bases). The germline V and J ends were trimmed by 1 base and 2 bases, with 15 bases remaining between them. From germline, CDR1 is SGHRS and CDR2 YFSETQ. The CDR3 spans 16 residues. CDR3 DNA: TGCGCCAGCAGCTTGTTAGCGACAGGCCAAAACACTGAAGCTTTCTTT. This translates into CASSLLATGQNTEAFF.

The rearrangement uses TRBV6-5 and TRBJ2-7; 8 bases match TRBD1. This CDR3 is built from 14 residues. The V gene's germline CDR1 is MNHEY and CDR2 SVGAGI. The junction had 5 bases not matched to a gene; V was cut back by 5 bases and J by 2 bases. CDR3 nucleotide sequence: TGTGCCAGCAGTCCCGGACAGGGAGCCTACGAGCAGTACTTC. Its translation is CASSPGQGAYEQYF.

This clone is a singleton in its sample. One end of the junction does not line up with germline, which may come from a read error. The chain links TRBV7-9 to TRBJ1-1; D not certain. The V gene's germline CDR1 is SEHNR and CDR2 FQNEAQ (reference sequence). The CDR3 consists of 13 residues. CDR3 protein: CSSSLSRSTEAFF. The CDR3 nucleotides read TGTTCCAGCAGCTTATCGCGGAGCACTGAAGCTTTCTTT.

On this clone: A read error is likely, as this CDR3 ends without the conserved phenylalanine or tryptophan. This sequence joins TRBV2 and TRBJ1-2; perhaps TRBD1 as D (5 bases). The CDR3 consists of 13 residues. The germline gives CDR1 SNHLY, CDR2 FYNNEI. V dropped 7 bases and J dropped 7 bases, with 16 bases sitting between them. The CDR3 DNA sequence: TGTGCCAGCATCCTGAGGCAGGGCATTGGCTACACCTCC. Protein sequence: CASILRQGIGYTS.

This clone was observed a single time. The V gene is TRBV29-1, the J gene TRBJ2-1; 14 bases align to TRBD2. The trim removed 7 bases at V and 7 bases at J, leaving 9 bases unmatched. Germline assignment: CDR1 SQVTM and CDR2 ANQGSEA. The CDR3 contains 15 residues. In DNA, the CDR3 is TGCAGCGGACTAGCGGGAGGGCTACTCAGAAATGAGCAGTTCTTC. This sequence encodes CSGLAGGLLRNEQFF.

The V gene is TRBV6-1, the J gene TRBJ2-7; 7 nucleotides line up with TRBD2. V lost 7 bases and J lost 3; bases outside the gene matches: 6. Germline values: CDR1 MNHNS, CDR2 SASEGT. The CDR3 runs to 13 residues. The CDR3 spells CASKLAEIYEQYF. The CDR3 bases are TGTGCCAGCAAGCTAGCGGAGATCTACGAGCAGTACTTC.

On this clone itself: Mismatch with germline at one junction end may stem from a read error. The same CDR3 also results from other DNA sequences found in this sample. The gene calls are TRBV5-8 and TRBJ1-5; no definite D call. CDR1 is SGHTS and CDR2 is YDEGEE in the germline V gene. The CDR3 extends over 17 amino acids. The CDR3 DNA is TGTGCCAGCAGCTTGGAAACCACAGCTACTAGCAATCAGCCTCAGCATTTT. It is translated as CASSLETTATSNQPQHF.

The gene calls are TRBV9 and TRBJ2-5; 9 nucleotides align to TRBD1. The CDR3 consists of 14 residues. Looked up from germline, CDR1 is SGDLS and CDR2 is YYNGEE. V lost 4 bases, J lost 5 bases, and 6 bases stayed unmatched. The CDR3 is CASSYTGGRETQYF. Here the CDR3 DNA reads TGTGCCAGCAGCTACACAGGGGGCCGTGAGACCCAGTACTTC.

The chain is built from TRBV10-2 and TRBJ2-1, with TRBD2 matching 8 bases. Trimming at V came to 3 bases and at J to 6 bases, leaving 7 bases not matched to a gene. CDR3 size: 15 residues. Germline CDR1 reads WSHSY; CDR2 reads SAAADI. CDR3 protein: CASSDSGTSRNEQFF. In DNA, the CDR3 is TGCGCCAGCAGTGACTCCGGGACTAGTCGCAATGAGCAGTTCTTC.

The chain recombines TRBV29-1 with TRBJ1-2, with D tentatively TRBD1 (5 bases). The germline CDR1 and CDR2 sequences are SQVTM and ANQGSEA. The V end was cut by 1 base, the J end by 2 bases, with 11 bases between. The CDR3 is 14 residues long. The chain's CDR3 is CSVEGGVMNYGYTF. The CDR3 coding sequence is TGCAGCGTTGAAGGGGGCGTTATGAACTATGGCTACACCTTC. Full variable domain (missing parts from reference TRBV29-1 and TRBJ1-2): SAVISQKPSRDICQRGTSLTIQCQVDSQVTMMFWYRQQPGQSLTLIATANQGSEATYESGFVIDKFPISRPNLTFSTLTVSNMSPEDSSIYLCSVEGGVMNYGYTFGSGTRLTVV.

The V gene is TRBV11-2, the J gene TRBJ2-1; 8 bases match TRBD2. Germline CDR1 reads SGHAT; CDR2 reads FQNNGV. V lost 1 base and J lost 3; bases outside the gene matches: 5. This CDR3 contains 16 residues. DNA of the CDR3: TGTGCCAGCAGCTTAGCGCTAGCGGGCCGCTACAATGAGCAGTTCTTC. It is translated as CASSLALAGRYNEQFF.

The V call is TRBV7-9, the J call TRBJ1-6; tentative D call: TRBD1 (6 bases). CDR3 length: 15 amino acids. Trimming left V 5 bases short and J 7 bases short, with 15 bases between. Germline loops: CDR1 SEHNR, CDR2 FQNEAQ (reference sequence). CDR3 DNA: TGTGCCAGCAGCCTCTCCCGTCAGGGGAATTCACCCCTCCACTTT. Its protein product is CASSLSRQGNSPLHF.

This clone was seen just once. The genes are TRBV9 and TRBJ2-3, with 8 bases identical to TRBD2. CDR1 is SGDLS, CDR2 YYNGEE, per germline. Germline trimming cut 0 bases from V and 2 bases from J; bases unmatched to any gene: 5. There are 16 residues in the CDR3. The CDR3: CASSVEGGGPTDTQYF. In DNA, the CDR3 is TGTGCCAGCAGCGTAGAGGGCGGGGGGCCCACAGATACGCAGTATTTT. Using reference TRBV9 and TRBJ2-3 for the parts outside the CDR3, the full variable domain is DSGVTQTPKHLITATGQRVTLRCSPRSGDLSVYWYQQSLDQGLQFLIQYYNGEERAKGNILERFSAQQFPDLHSELNLSSLELGDSALYFCASSVEGGGPTDTQYFGPGTRLTVL.

V usage is TRBV21-1 and J usage is TRBJ2-3; TRBD1 reflects the table's D call only, with no check against the DNA. TRBV21-1 constitutes a pseudogene. The CDR3 loop spans 15 amino acids. The CDR3 reads CASPKDRGDTDTQYF. The CDR3 coding sequence is TGTGCCAGCCCGAAAGACAGGGGGGACACAGATACGCAGTATTTT.

J is TRBJ1-2 and V is TRBV6-4; 7 positions agree with TRBD1. The CDR3 runs to 15 residues. J lost 4 bases, V lost 8 bases, and 13 bases had no gene match. Germline V gene data show CDR1 as MRHNA and CDR2 as SNTAGT. The DNA for the CDR3 is TGTGCCAGCCCCGACCCCCGACAGGGACCCTATGGCTACACCTTC. Translation: CASPDPRQGPYGYTF.

The chain couples TRBV2 to TRBJ2-5; 7 bases agree with TRBD1. The CDR3 has 16 amino acids. V was clipped by 7 bases and J by 11 bases; unmatched bases: 22. Germline V gene lookup returns CDR1 SNHLY and CDR2 FYNNEI. DNA of the CDR3: TGTGCCAGCATCTTGTTGGACCGGGACAGTTTGTCTCAGCAGTACTTC. Its protein is CASILLDRDSLSQQYF.

The V call is TRBV9, the J call TRBJ2-2; a weak D match, TRBD2 (5 bases). The ends were cut back, 2 bases at V and 0 bases at J, with 8 bases in the middle. The V gene's germline CDR1 is SGDLS and CDR2 YYNGEE. The CDR3 contains 15 residues. The CDR3 reads CASSVSSSNTGELFF. The CDR3 nucleotides are TGTGCCAGCAGCGTTTCTAGCTCGAACACCGGGGAGCTGTTTTTT.

The chain uses TRBV19 and TRBJ1-1; D is possibly TRBD1 (5 bases). The CDR3 consists of 15 residues. The ends were cut back, 7 bases at V and 1 base at J, with 16 bases in the middle. CDR1 is LNHDA and CDR2 is SQIVND in the germline V gene (reference sequence). CDR3 loop: CASNPRFTGNTEAFF. DNA of the CDR3: TGTGCCAGTAATCCACGTTTCACAGGGAACACTGAAGCTTTCTTT.

V is TRBV7-6 and J is TRBJ2-5; D is possibly TRBD1 (6 bases). The J call is doubtful: the DNA matches TRBJ2-7 better. Germline CDR1 is SGHVS and CDR2 is FNYEAQ. The CDR3 loop spans 13 amino acids. CDR3 amino acids: CASSYRDTYEQYF. The DNA of the CDR3 is TGTGCCAGCAGTTACAGGGACACCTACGAGCAGTACTTC.

The chain has TRBV30 and TRBJ2-5; 8 positions agree with TRBD2. The germline V gene encodes CDR1 GTSNPN and CDR2 SVGIG (reference sequence). After removal of 6 bases from V and 4 bases from J, the junction contained 10 bases not matched to a gene. The CDR3 consists of 14 residues. The DNA for the CDR3 is TGTGCCTGCCCCCCTGATCGGGAGGGAGAGACCCAGTACTTC. Translating gives CACPPDREGETQYF.

Only one count was recorded for this clone. The V gene is TRBV11-2, the J gene TRBJ2-2; 10 bases fit TRBD2. Germline CDR1 SGHAT, CDR2 FQNNGV. The CDR3 extends over 15 amino acids. After removal of 4 bases from V and 4 bases from J, the junction contained 3 bases not matched to a gene. CDR3 in amino acids: CASSSGTSVTGELFF. The CDR3 DNA reads as TGTGCCAGCAGCTCCGGGACTAGCGTCACCGGGGAGCTGTTTTTT.